This entry lists 8 T cell receptor beta chains sequenced from one sample in a study of T cells after yellow fever vaccination. TCRdb redid the calling of the 5' RACE reads with MiXCR, one entry per CDR3 protein. The sample consists of 300,000 to 350,000 distinct CDR3 sequences, about 4% of them appearing once. The starting material was PBMCs, obtained 5 days after the yellow fever booster vaccination. Receptor source: a man younger than 30 who received the YFV17D yellow fever vaccine.

This clonotype was recorded at least ten times. CDR3 nucleotides: TGTGCCAGCAGTTCTATCCTACGCACAGATACGCAGTATTTT. This codes for CASSSILRTDTQYF. The genes are TRBV12-3 or TRBV12-4 and TRBJ2-3; D is undetermined. This CDR3 spans 14 amino acids. V shed 4 bases and J shed 1 base, with 9 bases lying between them.

This clonotype was detected many times. The genes are TRBV7-3 and TRBJ2-1; 7 bases are shared with TRBD1. The CDR3 is 16 residues long. J gave up 3 bases and V 2 bases, and 7 bases lay outside the gene matches. Germline loops: CDR1 SGHTA, CDR2 FQGTGA. This CDR3 is CASSLWGTDRYNEQFF. The CDR3 coding sequence is TGTGCCAGCAGCTTATGGGGGACAGATCGCTACAATGAGCAGTTCTTC.

The chain couples TRBV7-2 to TRBJ2-3; 8 nucleotides line up with TRBD2. Per germline, CDR1 SGHTA and CDR2 FQGNSA. CDR3 length equals 16 residues. Trimming removed 3 bases from V and 4 bases from J; junction bases left unmatched: 9. The CDR3 coding sequence is TGTGCCAGCAGCTTGACCGGGACTAGGACTTCAGATACGCAGTATTTT. It translates to CASSLTGTRTSDTQYF.

The chain carries TRBV20-1 and TRBJ1-5, with D uncertain. Germline-derived CDR1 and CDR2 are DFQATT and SNEGSKA (reference sequence). Trimming removed 0 bases from V and 4 bases from J, with 7 bases in between. The CDR3 loop spans 13 amino acids. CDR3 sequence: CSARDYTNQPQHF. CDR3 DNA sequence: TGCAGTGCTAGAGATTACACTAATCAGCCCCAGCATTTT.

This clonotype was found many times. At one end, the junction sequence differs from germline, possibly due to a read error. The chain has TRBV5-1 and TRBJ1-2; 7 bases are shared with TRBD1. CDR1 and CDR2 (germline): SGHRS, YFSETQ. CDR3 length: 13 amino acids. The CDR3: CASSLQGNYGYTF. As DNA, the CDR3 is TGTGCCAGCAGTTTACAGGGGAACTATGGCTACACCTTC.

This clonotype was counted many times. The J gene is TRBJ2-6, the V gene TRBV7-9; 10 bases map to TRBD1. Germline loops: CDR1 SEHNR, CDR2 FQNEAQ (reference sequence). Trimming cost V 5 bases and J 1 base; bases outside gene matches: 20. This CDR3 spans 22 amino acids. CDR3 in DNA: TGTGCCAGCAGCCGGGGGGACCGGGACAGGGGTCTGCATTTGTCTGGGGCCAACGTCCTGACTTTC. Translating it yields CASSRGDRDRGLHLSGANVLTF.

This rearrangement joins TRBV11-2 to TRBJ2-3; 10 positions agree with TRBD2. Per the germline V gene, CDR1 is SGHAT and CDR2 is FQNNGV. This CDR3 has 15 residues. Trimming cost V 3 bases and J 7 bases; bases outside gene matches: 7. The CDR3 region is CASSLGLAGVYTQYF. Written as DNA, the CDR3 is TGTGCCAGCAGCTTGGGTCTAGCGGGGGTTTATACGCAGTATTTT.

The rearrangement uses TRBV7-2 and TRBJ2-1; TRBD1 matches 7 bases. The trim removed 2 bases at V and 6 bases at J, leaving 4 bases unmatched. The V gene's germline CDR1 is SGHTA and CDR2 FQGNSA. CDR3 length: 14 residues. For the CDR3, the DNA is TGTGCCAGCAGCTTAAGACAGGGCCCCAATGAGCAGTTCTTC. It yields the protein CASSLRQGPNEQFF.